Listed here are 5 T cell receptor beta chains from one sample, sequenced in a study of tissue T cells after allogeneic stem cell transplantation (dated 2022 in TCRdb). The library was produced with the immunoSEQ multiplex PCR assay. The immuneACCESS repertoire file appears here via TCRdb, limited to in-frame rearrangements. These files lack a portion of the clones; in checked studies, under half of the deficit traces to unresolved V genes, and the cause of the others is not known. The sample table shows around 590 clones, and approximately 80% are seen once. The ten largest clones represent approximately 20% of the sample. The sample's time point label, decoded: human tissue collected at research (rapid) autopsy. This material consisted of ileal tissue, taken at autopsy. The receptors derive from a female patient aged 18-49 years with steroid-refractory graft-versus-host disease after an allogeneic stem cell transplant. Some T cells may be donor cells from the graft after a transplant.

This chain links TRBV28 with TRBJ1-1; 9 positions agree with TRBD1. V lost 4 bases, J lost 6 bases, and 9 bases stayed unmatched. Germline assignment: CDR1 MDHEN and CDR2 SYDVKM. The CDR3 is 15 amino acids. The CDR3 DNA follows: TGTGCCAGCAGTTCAACCGGGACAGGGAAACCTGAAGCTTTCTTT. As protein: CASSSTGTGKPEAFF.

This sequence joins TRBV4-1 and TRBJ2-1, with 8 nucleotides matching TRBD2. V shed 4 bases and J 6 bases; nucleotides not matched to a gene: 8. Germline CDR1 is MGHRA and CDR2 is YSYEKL. This CDR3 has 15 residues. For the CDR3, the DNA is TGCGCCAGCAGCCCTTACGGGACTAGAGGCAATGAGCAGTTCTTC. Its protein product is CASSPYGTRGNEQFF.

This clone was counted only a few times. The gene calls are TRBV28 and TRBJ1-1; D unresolved. The CDR3 extends over 15 amino acids. CDR1 and CDR2 (germline): MDHEN, SYDVKM. V was clipped by 6 bases and J by 0 bases, with 14 bases between them. The CDR3 DNA sequence: TGTGCCAGCAGAAAGGAAGTCAGGATGAACACTGAAGCTTTCTTT. Protein: CASRKEVRMNTEAFF.

The chain employs TRBV7-2 and TRBJ2-7; tentative D call: TRBD2 (6 bases). Germline lookup yields CDR1 SGHTA and CDR2 FQGNSA. Trimming took off 5 bases at V and 3 bases at J, with 23 bases between the two ends. The CDR3 length is 17 residues. CDR3 DNA: TGTGCCAGCAGCCTTGATTTTTCGACTCCCGGGGGCTACGAGCAGTACTTC. Translating it yields CASSLDFSTPGGYEQYF.

The chain links TRBV27 to TRBJ2-1; possible D gene TRBD2, 6 bases. CDR3 length: 14 amino acids. The germline V gene has CDR1 MNHEY and CDR2 SMNVEV (reference sequence). Trimming took 3 bases from V and 9 from J, leaving 15 bases between them. CDR3 bases: TGTGCCAGCAGTTTCCGGGACTTCAGAAGTGAGCAGTTCTTC. Encoded protein: CASSFRDFRSEQFF.